Given below is one T cell receptor beta chain in context. The antigen is not known. Per germline, CDR1 DFQATT and CDR2 SNEGSKA (reference sequence). CDR3 length equals 16 residues. TCRdb derives one entry per CDR3 protein from the 5' RACE reads, leaving out DNA. Across over 130,000 distinct CDR3 sequences, the top ten clones capture around 2.5% of the sample. The sample comes from a study of monozygotic twins with inflammatory bowel disease. General observations from the study: The analysis yielded no support for one strong signal or clonotype associated with IBD. Twins with IBD were found to have lower TCRbeta diversity (inverse Simpson) than healthy co-twins.

The specimen sequenced was blood. This rearrangement joins TRBV20-1 to TRBJ1-2; TCRdb proposes TRBD1, but this gene call is untestable without DNA. The sequence was obtained from a human donor with ulcerative colitis or Crohn's disease, or a healthy co-twin of an affected twin (not recorded which). The CDR3 sequence: CSARGGSTGLSYGYTF.